One and the same sample provided the 5 T cell receptor beta chains below, sequenced in a study of CD8 T cells in Susac syndrome. Random hexamers were used to reverse transcribe an amount of about 0.45 to 1 ug RNA. TCRdb redid the calling of the immunoSEQ multiplex PCR reads with MiXCR, one entry per CDR3 protein. The sample holds around 130,000 distinct CDR3 sequences, around 90% seen once. The sequenced sample was CD8+ T cells from PBMCs. These receptors came from a human donor with multiple sclerosis.

This clonotype came up once. The chain joins TRBV27 to TRBJ2-7, with D possibly being TRBD1 (6 bases). The germline V gene has CDR1 MNHEY and CDR2 SMNVEV (reference sequence). This CDR3 has 16 residues. Trimming took 0 bases from V and 5 from J, leaving 17 bases between them. The CDR3 here is CASSLSAGARVHEQYF. As DNA, the CDR3 is TGTGCCAGCAGTTTATCCGCAGGGGCGAGAGTACACGAGCAGTACTTC.

J is TRBJ2-1 and V is TRBV28; D may be TRBD2 (5 bases). CDR3 length: 14 residues. The germline CDR1 and CDR2 sequences are MDHEN and SYDVKM. The germline V and J ends were trimmed by 5 bases and 2 bases, with 10 bases remaining between them. The CDR3 DNA follows: TGTGCCAGCAGTACTAGTATCCCCTACAATGAGCAGTTCTTC. It specifies CASSTSIPYNEQFF.

The chain combines TRBV20-1 with TRBJ2-7, with 8 bases fitting TRBD2. CDR3 length: 16 amino acids. V gave up 0 bases and J gave up 1 base; unmatched junction bases: 8. The V gene's germline CDR1 is DFQATT and CDR2 SNEGSKA (reference sequence). The CDR3 nucleotides are TGCAGTGCTAGAGATCGGAGAGCGGGAGTGTCCTACGAGCAGTACTTC. The encoded protein is CSARDRRAGVSYEQYF.

In its sample, this clonotype was seen once. The V gene is TRBV7-9, the J gene TRBJ2-1, with TRBD1 identical over 8 bases. V lost 2 bases and J lost 6; bases outside the gene matches: 3. The CDR3 loop spans 14 amino acids. In germline, CDR1 is SEHNR, CDR2 FQNEAQ (reference sequence). The CDR3 here is CASSLSQGANEQFF. In DNA, the CDR3 is TGTGCCAGCAGCTTATCCCAGGGGGCCAATGAGCAGTTCTTC.

The chain combines TRBV12-3 or TRBV12-4 with TRBJ2-2, with 9 nucleotides matching TRBD1. Trimming at V came to 5 bases and at J to 5 bases, leaving 6 bases not matched to a gene. There are 15 residues in the CDR3. The CDR3 nucleotides read TGTGCCAGCAGTCACAGGGGGCGGTATACCGGGGAGCTGTTTTTT. Translated, it gives CASSHRGRYTGELFF.